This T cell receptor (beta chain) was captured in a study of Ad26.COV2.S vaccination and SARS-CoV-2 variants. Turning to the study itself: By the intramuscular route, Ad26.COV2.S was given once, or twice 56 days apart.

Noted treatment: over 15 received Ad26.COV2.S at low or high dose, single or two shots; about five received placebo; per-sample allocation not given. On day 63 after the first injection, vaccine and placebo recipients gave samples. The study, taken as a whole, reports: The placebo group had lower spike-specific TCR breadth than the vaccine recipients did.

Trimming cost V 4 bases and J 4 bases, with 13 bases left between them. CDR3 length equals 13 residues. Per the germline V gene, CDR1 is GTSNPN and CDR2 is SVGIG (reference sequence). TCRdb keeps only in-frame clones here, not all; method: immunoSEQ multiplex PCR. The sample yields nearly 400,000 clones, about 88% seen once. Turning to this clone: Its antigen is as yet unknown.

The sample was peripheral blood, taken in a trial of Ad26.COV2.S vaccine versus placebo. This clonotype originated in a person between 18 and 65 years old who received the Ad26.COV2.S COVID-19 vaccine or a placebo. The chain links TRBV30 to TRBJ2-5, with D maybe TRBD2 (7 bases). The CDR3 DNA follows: TGTGCCTGGACGACGGGGGGCCCAGAGACCCAGTACTTC. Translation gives CAWTTGGPETQYF.